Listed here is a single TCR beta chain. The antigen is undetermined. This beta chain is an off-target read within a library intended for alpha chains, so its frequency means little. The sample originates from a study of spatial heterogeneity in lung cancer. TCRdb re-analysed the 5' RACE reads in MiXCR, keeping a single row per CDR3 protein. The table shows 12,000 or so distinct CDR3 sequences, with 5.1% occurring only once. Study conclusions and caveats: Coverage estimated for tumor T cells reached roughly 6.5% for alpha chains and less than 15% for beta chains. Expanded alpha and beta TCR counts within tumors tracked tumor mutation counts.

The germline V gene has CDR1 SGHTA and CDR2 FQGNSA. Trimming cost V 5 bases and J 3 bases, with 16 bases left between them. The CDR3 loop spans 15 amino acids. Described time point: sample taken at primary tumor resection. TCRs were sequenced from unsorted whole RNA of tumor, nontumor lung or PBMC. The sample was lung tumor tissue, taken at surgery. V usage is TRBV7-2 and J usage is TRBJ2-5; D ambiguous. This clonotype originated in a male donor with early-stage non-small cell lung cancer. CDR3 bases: TGTGCCAGCAGCACTCGAGGTGGGCTCAAAGAGACCCAGTACTTC. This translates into CASSTRGGLKETQYF.